What follows is one TCR beta chain and its context. The CDR3 is 14 amino acids. CDR1 and CDR2 from the germline V gene are ENHRY and SYGVKD. V lost 2 bases to trimming and J lost 7 bases; unmatched junction nucleotides: 2. Methods used by the authors: Scientists estimated how many nucleated cells there were by amplifying reference gene primers. The data were produced by immunoSEQ multiplex PCR, yet TCRdb's version contains in-frame clones alone and is incomplete. The V and J calls and the clone size are those of that table, but D and trimming were determined from the DNA. In the table there are about 320,000 clones, 90% to 95% of which are singletons. Within the 2 weeks before study entry, each person in the exposed group met a COVID-19 case. This entry comes from a study of blood T cell repertoires in COVID-19.

The receptor was isolated from a woman aged 25 to 39 who had been exposed to COVID-19. Sample: PBMCs or T cells enriched from blood (not recorded which). The J gene is TRBJ1-5, the V gene TRBV10-3, with 10 positions matching TRBD1. The CDR3 coding sequence is TGTGCCATCAGTGAGGGGACAGGGGACCAGCCCCAGCATTTT. It codes for CAISEGTGDQPQHF.